A single sample is the source of the 9 T cell receptor beta chains below, sequenced in a study of T cells after somatic rescue of genetic block. Clones were read by immunoSEQ multiplex PCR, and TCRdb kept only the in-frame ones, dropping some. The sample holds tens of thousands of clones, about nine tenths seen once. The specimen was peripheral blood mononuclear cells (PBMCs). The receptor set was obtained from a woman aged 18-30 years.

The chain links TRBV29-1 to TRBJ1-1, with TRBD1 matching 7 bases. V shed 6 bases, J shed 3 bases, and the junction held 4 bases outside the gene matches. CDR1 is SQVTM and CDR2 is ANQGSEA in the germline V gene. The CDR3 spans 12 residues. The CDR3 DNA sequence: TGCAGCGTAGGGGGCGCGCACACTGAAGCTTTCTTT. The encoded protein is CSVGGAHTEAFF.

This chain connects TRBV18 to TRBJ2-3, with 11 bases aligning to TRBD1. V lost 1 base, J lost 3 bases, and 3 bases stayed unmatched. Germline V lookup: CDR1 KGHSH, CDR2 LQKENI. The CDR3 covers 16 residues. In DNA, the CDR3 is TGTGCCAGCTCACCACGGGGACAGGGGGGAACAGATACGCAGTATTTT. Translating gives CASSPRGQGGTDTQYF.

This clone was seen a handful of times. The rearrangement links TRBV10-3 to TRBJ2-7; possible D gene TRBD1, 5 bases. The CDR3 length is 12 residues. V shed 5 bases and J shed 1 base, with 6 bases lying between them. The V gene's germline CDR1 is ENHRY and CDR2 SYGVKD. CDR3 DNA sequence: TGTGCCATCAGTTCAGGGTCCTACGAGCAGTACTTC. This sequence encodes CAISSGSYEQYF.

The chain joins TRBV25-1 to TRBJ2-2; D gene ambiguous. Trimming pared 5 bases from V and 7 bases from J, leaving 5 bases between. The CDR3 sequence is 11 residues long. In germline, CDR1 is MGHDK, CDR2 SYGVNS. The CDR3 DNA sequence: TGTGCCAGCAGTTCCCACGGGGAGCTGTTTTTT. This gives the protein CASSSHGELFF.

The chain carries TRBV5-1 and TRBJ2-7, with TRBD2 matching 12 bases. The V segment lost 4 bases and the J segment 0 bases; nucleotides outside the gene matches: 14. The length of the CDR3 is 19 residues. CDR1 and CDR2 (germline): SGHRS, YFSETQ. The CDR3 is CASSPWTSGTQPGSYEQYF. The CDR3 coding sequence is TGCGCCAGCAGCCCTTGGACTAGCGGGACCCAACCGGGCTCCTACGAGCAGTACTTC.

The chain couples TRBV5-1 to TRBJ2-2, with a tentative D call TRBD2 (6 bases). V was shortened by 2 bases and J by 7 bases, with 15 bases between the two germline ends. This CDR3 has 15 residues. The V gene's germline CDR1 is SGHRS and CDR2 YFSETQ. CDR3 sequence reads: CASSLSGKGGGELFF. The CDR3 nucleotides are TGCGCCAGCAGCTTATCCGGGAAGGGAGGCGGGGAGCTGTTTTTT.

This clone was counted between two and nine times. The CDR3 here is CASSPTGLRTDTQYF. The CDR3 region has the DNA TGTGCCAGCAGTCCGACAGGGCTGCGGACAGATACGCAGTATTTT. V usage is TRBV6-4 and J usage is TRBJ2-3; 7 bases agree with TRBD1. V trimming: 5 bases; J trimming: 3 bases; junction bases outside the gene matches: 8. In germline, CDR1 is MRHNA, CDR2 SNTAGT. This CDR3 region has 15 residues.

The chain joins TRBV2 to TRBJ2-2, with D unresolved. The germline CDR1 and CDR2 sequences are SNHLY and FYNNEI. This CDR3 is built from 12 residues. V was shortened by 6 bases and J by 4 bases, with 6 bases between the two germline ends. Here the CDR3 reads CASRHSTGELFF. In DNA, the CDR3 is TGTGCCAGCAGACACAGCACCGGGGAGCTGTTTTTT.

The rearrangement joins TRBV5-4 to TRBJ2-1, with 7 bases lining up with TRBD1. CDR3 length equals 14 residues. Germline CDR1 SGHNT, CDR2 YYREEE (reference sequence). V shed 2 bases and J 7 bases; nucleotides not matched to a gene: 6. CDR3: CASSFDRVRNEQFF. DNA for the CDR3: TGTGCCAGCAGCTTTGACAGGGTGAGGAATGAGCAGTTCTTC.